A single sample gave rise to the 29 T cell receptor beta chains below, sequenced in a study of cytomegalovirus exposure and HLA in healthy donors. The PCR made use of 60 Vbeta and 13 Jbeta primers. Sequenced by immunoSEQ multiplex PCR; TCRdb stores in-frame clones only, minus some. This table has roughly 220,000 clones, roughly 68% appearing once. The sequencing input was PBMCs. The receptors stem from a man in his forties in good health and CMV-seropositive.

This clone was picked up one time. CDR3 residues: CASSPRLAEWDNEQFF. The CDR3 region has the DNA TGTGCCAGCAGCCCAAGACTAGCGGAGTGGGACAATGAGCAGTTCTTC. This chain links TRBV4-2 with TRBJ2-1, with 9 positions matching TRBD2. The CDR3 contains 16 residues. The junction had 9 bases not matched to a gene; V was cut back by 4 bases and J by 5 bases. Germline CDR1 LGHNA, CDR2 YNFKEQ.

The chain recombines TRBV7-2 with TRBJ2-7; 9 bases map to TRBD2. The CDR3 is 14 amino acids. From germline, CDR1 is SGHTA and CDR2 FQGNSA. V lost 3 bases, J lost 7 bases, and 7 bases stayed unmatched. The CDR3 DNA is TGTGCCAGCAGCTTGAGCGGGGGGCTTCGGGAGCAGTACTTC. This translates into CASSLSGGLREQYF.

The count of this clone is one. J is TRBJ1-6 and V is TRBV6-1, with a possible D match to TRBD1 (5 bases). Germline values: CDR1 MNHNS, CDR2 SASEGT. Trimming left V 0 bases short and J 4 bases short, with 13 bases between. This CDR3 comprises 17 residues. The CDR3 protein is CASSEAPGPDYNSPLHF. The CDR3 region has the DNA TGTGCCAGCAGTGAAGCCCCAGGGCCCGATTATAATTCACCCCTCCACTTT.

The rearrangement uses TRBV6-5 and TRBJ2-1, with TRBD1 matching 9 bases. With 6 bases clipped from V and 7 bases from J, the junction kept 10 bases outside the gene matches. This CDR3 has 15 amino acids. Germline lookup yields CDR1 MNHEY and CDR2 SVGAGI. The CDR3 coding sequence is TGTGCCAGCAGCAAATCCGGGACAGGGAGGAATGAGCAGTTCTTC. Translating it yields CASSKSGTGRNEQFF.

The J gene is TRBJ1-5, the V gene TRBV4-3, with 9 bases that match TRBD1. With V trimmed by 2 bases and J by 7 bases, 9 bases remained unmatched. Germline V gene sequence: CDR1 LGHNA, CDR2 YSLEER. The CDR3 runs to 16 residues. The CDR3 reads CASSQYFGQGKQPQHF. CDR3 bases: TGCGCCAGCAGCCAATACTTCGGACAGGGGAAACAGCCCCAGCATTTT.

Only one count was recorded for this clone. The V gene is TRBV6-6, the J gene TRBJ1-2, with D hard to call. Germline V CDR1 and CDR2: MNHNY, SVGAGI (reference sequence). The CDR3 sequence is 14 residues long. Trimming pared 1 base from V and 5 bases from J, leaving 11 bases between. The CDR3 DNA sequence: TGTGCCAGCAGTTACTTTCAAGAGGGTTATGGCTACACCTTC. It yields the protein CASSYFQEGYGYTF.

The chain employs TRBV19 and TRBJ2-3; TRBD1 matches 7 bases. The CDR3 contains 13 residues. After removal of 7 bases from V and 3 bases from J, the junction contained 4 bases not matched to a gene. The germline V gene encodes CDR1 LNHDA and CDR2 SQIVND (reference sequence). The CDR3 spells CASMNRGTDTQYF. The CDR3 region has the DNA TGTGCCAGTATGAACAGGGGAACAGATACGCAGTATTTT.

This clone was observed a handful of times. CDR3 coding DNA: TGTGCCAGCAGCTTAAACTATGGGTATGGCTACACCTTC. Its protein is CASSLNYGYGYTF. The chain employs TRBV7-9 and TRBJ1-2, with unresolved D. Looked up from germline, CDR1 is SEHNR and CDR2 is FQNEAQ (reference sequence). V gave up 2 bases and J gave up 5 bases, with 9 bases separating them. The CDR3 is made up of 13 amino acids.

In this sample, this clone turned up once. The rearrangement links TRBV28 to TRBJ2-7; 10 bases agree with TRBD2. The CDR3 has 15 residues. The trim removed 6 bases at V and 3 bases at J, leaving 8 bases unmatched. In germline, CDR1 is MDHEN, CDR2 SYDVKM. For the CDR3, the DNA is TGTGCCAGCAGACCGAGCGGGGGGGCGCGCTACGAGCAGTACTTC. As protein: CASRPSGGARYEQYF.

The rearrangement uses TRBV7-8 and TRBJ2-3; possible D gene TRBD1, 5 bases. Germline V CDR1 and CDR2: SGHVS, FQNEAQ. Trimming took 5 bases from V and 1 from J, leaving 16 bases between them. The CDR3 covers 16 residues. The CDR3 loop is CASSPGIPSGTDTQYF. For the CDR3, the DNA is TGTGCCAGCAGCCCAGGGATTCCTTCGGGCACAGATACGCAGTATTTT.

This chain links TRBV11-3 with TRBJ2-2; D remains ambiguous. Between the trimmed V and J ends, which lost 2 bases and 0 bases, there was a span of 4 bases. Per germline, CDR1 SGHNT and CDR2 YENEEA. The CDR3 is made up of 14 amino acids. The CDR3, as DNA: TGTGCCAGCAGCTTAACTCCGAACACCGGGGAGCTGTTTTTT. As protein: CASSLTPNTGELFF.

V gene TRBV18 combines with J gene TRBJ2-7, with TRBD2 identical over 9 bases. The germline gives CDR1 KGHSH, CDR2 LQKENI. The CDR3 has 15 residues. V gave up 3 bases and J gave up 6 bases; unmatched junction bases: 9. The CDR3 reads CASSPISGGGLEQYF. As DNA, the CDR3 is TGTGCCAGCTCACCTATTAGCGGGGGAGGGCTCGAGCAGTACTTC.

CDR3 amino acids: CASSLDLAGSYEQYF. CDR3 sequence (DNA): TGTGCCAGCAGCTTAGACCTAGCGGGGTCCTACGAGCAGTACTTC. The genes are TRBV7-6 and TRBJ2-5; the match to TRBD2 covers 9 bases. The J call may be faulty, since TRBJ2-7 better matches the DNA end. CDR1 and CDR2 (germline): SGHVS, FNYEAQ. The CDR3 extends over 15 amino acids.

The rearrangement uses TRBV5-4 and TRBJ2-5; D is perhaps TRBD2 (6 bases). V was trimmed by 7 bases and J by 2 bases, leaving 15 bases between them. The CDR3 runs 14 residues. Germline assignment: CDR1 SGHNT and CDR2 YYREEE (reference sequence). The CDR3: CASGLPGRQETQYF. The CDR3 nucleotides are TGTGCCAGCGGCCTCCCGGGGAGGCAAGAGACCCAGTACTTC.

This clone appeared once. The chain carries TRBV6-6 and TRBJ2-7; TRBD2 aligns across 9 bases. There are 16 residues in the CDR3. Germline assignment: CDR1 MNHNY and CDR2 SVGAGI (reference sequence). J was trimmed by 5 bases and V by 0 bases; bases with no gene match: 8. CDR3: CASSYSSAGGLNEQYF. The CDR3 DNA is TGTGCCAGCAGTTACTCGAGTGCGGGGGGGTTGAACGAGCAGTACTTC.

The V gene is TRBV7-6, the J gene TRBJ1-5; 8 nucleotides agree with TRBD1. The CDR3 spans 18 residues. Germline CDR1 reads SGHVS; CDR2 reads FNYEAQ. J was trimmed by 1 base and V by 5 bases; bases with no gene match: 13. DNA for the CDR3: TGTGCCAGCAGCCCCGAACAGGGGGGATTATTAAGCAATCAGCCCCAGCATTTT. It translates to CASSPEQGGLLSNQPQHF.

CDR3 sequence (DNA): TGCAGCGTTGCACTGGAGGGCAATCAGCCCCAGCATTTT. It yields the protein CSVALEGNQPQHF. The chain carries TRBV29-1 and TRBJ1-5; D gene ambiguous. Germline V lookup: CDR1 SQVTM, CDR2 ANQGSEA. Trimming shortened V by 4 bases and J by 2 bases, and 9 bases separated the two germline ends. The CDR3 length is 13 residues.

The rearrangement uses TRBV7-9 and TRBJ1-1, with a tentative D call TRBD1 (5 bases). The V end lost 5 bases, the J end lost 0 bases, and 10 bases lay between the germline ends. CDR1 and CDR2 from the germline V gene are SEHNR and FQNEAQ (reference sequence). There are 14 residues in the CDR3. CDR3 protein: CASSPRALNTEAFF. Written as DNA, the CDR3 is TGTGCCAGCAGCCCCAGGGCCCTGAACACTGAAGCTTTCTTT. The full variable domain, in which reference TRBV7-9 and TRBJ1-1 provide the parts outside the CDR3, is DTGVSQNPRHKITKRGQNVTFRCDPISEHNRLYWYRQTLGQGPEFLTYFQNEAQLEKSRLLSDRFSAERPKGSFSTLEIQRTEQGDSAMYLCASSPRALNTEAFFGQGTRLTVV.

The chain recombines TRBV6-5 with TRBJ1-6, with D possibly being TRBD1 (6 bases). Trimming cost V 2 bases and J 5 bases, with 13 bases left between them. Germline loops: CDR1 MNHEY, CDR2 SVGAGI. The CDR3 is made up of 16 amino acids. This CDR3 is CASSYVWDTDNSPLHF. CDR3 DNA: TGTGCCAGCAGTTACGTTTGGGACACGGATAATTCACCCCTCCACTTT.

In its sample, this clone was seen once. The J gene is TRBJ1-1, the V gene TRBV10-2, with 8 nucleotides matching TRBD1. This CDR3 region has 11 residues. Losses at the gene ends were 4 bases for V and 11 bases for J; bases not matched to a gene: 3. Germline-derived CDR1 and CDR2 are WSHSY and SAAADI. The CDR3: CASSGTGFAFF. The CDR3 DNA is TGCGCCAGCAGTGGGACAGGGTTCGCTTTCTTT.

The chain couples TRBV25-1 to TRBJ2-1; no clear D. Trimming pared 3 bases from V and 5 bases from J, leaving 11 bases between. This CDR3 is built from 14 residues. Germline lookup yields CDR1 MGHDK and CDR2 SYGVNS. DNA for the CDR3: TGTGCCAGCAGTGAGTTTAAGGCGGACAATGAGCAGTTCTTC. Translation gives CASSEFKADNEQFF.

The rearrangement joins TRBV7-2 to TRBJ2-7; the match to TRBD1 covers 7 bases. Germline assignment: CDR1 SGHTA and CDR2 FQGNSA. The CDR3 consists of 17 residues. The ends lost 5 bases at V and 0 bases at J; junction bases unmatched: 13. The CDR3 protein is CASSQYQGQMRSYEQYF. For the CDR3, the DNA is TGTGCCAGCAGCCAGTATCAGGGACAGATGCGCTCCTACGAGCAGTACTTC. Combining the CDR3 with reference TRBV7-2 and TRBJ2-7 gives the whole variable domain GAGVSQSPSNKVTEKGKDVELRCDPISGHTALYWYRQSLGQGLEFLIYFQGNSAPDKSGLPSDRFSAERTGGSVSTLTIQRTQQEDSAVYLCASSQYQGQMRSYEQYFGPGTRLTVT.

The V and J genes are TRBV5-1 and TRBJ2-1; D might be TRBD1 (5 bases). Trimming pared 0 bases from V and 15 bases from J, leaving 16 bases between. This CDR3 region has 13 residues. In germline, CDR1 is SGHRS, CDR2 YFSETQ. The CDR3 protein is CASSLEAGLIPFF. CDR3 bases: TGCGCCAGCAGCTTGGAGGCAGGGCTTATTCCGTTCTTC.

V and J are TRBV9 and TRBJ1-1, with D possibly TRBD1 on 6 matching bases. CDR3 length: 15 amino acids. The V gene lost 2 bases and the J gene lost 5 bases, with 16 bases spanning the gap. Germline loops: CDR1 SGDLS, CDR2 YYNGEE. The DNA for the CDR3 is TGTGCCAGCAGCGTCGTCACAGGGACGGGTACTGAAGCTTTCTTT. This gives the protein CASSVVTGTGTEAFF.

The gene calls are TRBV9 and TRBJ1-2, with D perhaps matching TRBD1 (6 bases). Germline CDR1 SGDLS, CDR2 YYNGEE. The CDR3 is 15 amino acids. V was shortened by 0 bases and J by 4 bases, with 13 bases between the two germline ends. The CDR3 sequence: CASSVEGQPLYGYTF. CDR3 in DNA: TGTGCCAGCAGCGTAGAAGGACAGCCCCTCTATGGCTACACCTTC.

The chain carries TRBV10-3 and TRBJ2-7; 8 nucleotides line up with TRBD1. CDR3 size: 13 residues. Germline values: CDR1 ENHRY, CDR2 SYGVKD. With 8 bases clipped from V and 5 bases from J, the junction kept 8 bases outside the gene matches. In DNA, the CDR3 is TGTGCCATCTGCCCAGGGGGCAACGACGAGCAGTACTTC. This sequence encodes CAICPGGNDEQYF.

The chain carries TRBV11-2 and TRBJ2-1; 7 nucleotides line up with TRBD2. Looked up from germline, CDR1 is SGHAT and CDR2 is FQNNGV. CDR3 length: 16 amino acids. J gave up 7 bases and V 2 bases, and 11 bases lay outside the gene matches. CDR3 DNA sequence: TGTGCCAGCAGCTTAAGGTCCCTAGACGGGGGGAATGAGCAGTTCTTC. Its protein is CASSLRSLDGGNEQFF.

This chain connects TRBV7-9 to TRBJ2-3, with 8 nucleotides matching TRBD2. After removal of 6 bases from V and 7 bases from J, the junction contained 9 bases not matched to a gene. CDR1 is SEHNR, CDR2 FQNEAQ, per germline (reference sequence). The CDR3 is 14 amino acids. This CDR3 is CASSNGGGLNTQYF. Here the CDR3 DNA reads TGTGCCAGCAGTAACGGGGGGGGCCTAAATACGCAGTATTTT.

V usage is TRBV10-3 and J usage is TRBJ2-1, with 12 nucleotides matching TRBD1. The CDR3 sequence is 19 residues long. Germline V gene sequence: CDR1 ENHRY, CDR2 SYGVKD. V trimming: 2 bases; J trimming: 1 base; junction bases outside the gene matches: 9. In nucleotides, the CDR3 is TGTGCCATCAGTGAGGCCCCGGGACAGGGGGCAACATCCTACAATGAGCAGTTCTTC. Amino acids: CAISEAPGQGATSYNEQFF.